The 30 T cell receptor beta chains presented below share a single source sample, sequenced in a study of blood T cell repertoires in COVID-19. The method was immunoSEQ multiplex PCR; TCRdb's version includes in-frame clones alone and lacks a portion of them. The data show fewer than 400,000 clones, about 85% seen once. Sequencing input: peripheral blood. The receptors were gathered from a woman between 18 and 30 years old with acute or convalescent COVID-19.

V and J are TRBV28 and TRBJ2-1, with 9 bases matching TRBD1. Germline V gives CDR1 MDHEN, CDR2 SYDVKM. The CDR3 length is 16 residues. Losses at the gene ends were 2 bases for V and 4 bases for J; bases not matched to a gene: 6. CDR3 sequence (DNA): TGTGCCAGCAGTTTACTCCCGGGACAGGGTTACAATGAGCAGTTCTTC. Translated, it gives CASSLLPGQGYNEQFF.

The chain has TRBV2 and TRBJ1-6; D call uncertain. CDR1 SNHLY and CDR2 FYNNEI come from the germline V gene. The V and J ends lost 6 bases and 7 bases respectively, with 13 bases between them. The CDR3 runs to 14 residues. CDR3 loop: CASRIWRNNSPLHF. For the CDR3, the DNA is TGTGCCAGCAGAATATGGCGGAACAATTCACCCCTCCACTTT.

CDR3 nucleotides: TGTGCCAGCAGACGACAGGGGGGCAATCAGCCCCAGCATTTT. This codes for CASRRQGGNQPQHF. The chain employs TRBV5-6 and TRBJ1-5; TRBD1 matches 9 bases. There are 14 residues in the CDR3. The V segment lost 5 bases and the J segment 2 bases; nucleotides outside the gene matches: 2. Germline V gene lookup returns CDR1 SGHDT and CDR2 YYEEEE.

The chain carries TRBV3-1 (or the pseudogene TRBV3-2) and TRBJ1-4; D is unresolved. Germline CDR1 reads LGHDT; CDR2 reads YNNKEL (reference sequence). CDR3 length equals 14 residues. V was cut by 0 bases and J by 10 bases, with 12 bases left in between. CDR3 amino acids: CASSQDPQAAKLFF. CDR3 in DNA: TGTGCCAGCAGCCAAGATCCCCAAGCCGCAAAACTGTTTTTT.

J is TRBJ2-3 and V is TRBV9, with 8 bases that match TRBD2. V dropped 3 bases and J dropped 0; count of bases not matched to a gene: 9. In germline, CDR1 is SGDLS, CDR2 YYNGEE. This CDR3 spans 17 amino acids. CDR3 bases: TGTGCCAGCAGCGGGACGGGGGGGTTCCTTAGCACAGATACGCAGTATTTT. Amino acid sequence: CASSGTGGFLSTDTQYF.

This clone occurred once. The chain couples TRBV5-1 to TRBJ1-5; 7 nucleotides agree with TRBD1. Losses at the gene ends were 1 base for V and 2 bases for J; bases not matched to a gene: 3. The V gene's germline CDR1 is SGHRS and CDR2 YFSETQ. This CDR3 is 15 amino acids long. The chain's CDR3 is CASSLTGDGNQPQHF. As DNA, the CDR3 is TGCGCCAGCAGCTTGACAGGGGACGGCAATCAGCCCCAGCATTTT.

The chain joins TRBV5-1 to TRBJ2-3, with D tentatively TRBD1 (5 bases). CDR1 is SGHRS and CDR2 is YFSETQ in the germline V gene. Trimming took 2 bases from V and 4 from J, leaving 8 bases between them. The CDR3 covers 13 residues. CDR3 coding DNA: TGCGCCAGCAGCTTCTCAGGGCCAGATACGCAGTATTTT. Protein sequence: CASSFSGPDTQYF.

The CDR3 is CASSPPLVTGELFF. In nucleotides, the CDR3 is TGTGCCAGCTCACCACCCCTAGTTACCGGGGAGCTGTTTTTT. The genes are TRBV18 and TRBJ2-2, with D hard to call. This CDR3 has 14 amino acids. Trimming shortened V by 0 bases and J by 5 bases, and 7 bases separated the two germline ends. The germline CDR1 and CDR2 sequences are KGHSH and LQKENI.

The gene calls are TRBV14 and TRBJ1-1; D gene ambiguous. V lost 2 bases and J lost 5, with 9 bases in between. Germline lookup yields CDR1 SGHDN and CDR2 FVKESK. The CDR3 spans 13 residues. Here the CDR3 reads CASSQYELTEAFF. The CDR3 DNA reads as TGTGCCAGCAGCCAATATGAACTAACTGAAGCTTTCTTT.

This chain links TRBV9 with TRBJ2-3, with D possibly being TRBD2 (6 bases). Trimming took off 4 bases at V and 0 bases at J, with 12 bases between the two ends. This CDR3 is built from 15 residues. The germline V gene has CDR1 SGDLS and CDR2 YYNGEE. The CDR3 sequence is CASSTNGGSTDTQYF. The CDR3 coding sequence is TGTGCCAGCAGCACGAACGGGGGAAGCACAGATACGCAGTATTTT.

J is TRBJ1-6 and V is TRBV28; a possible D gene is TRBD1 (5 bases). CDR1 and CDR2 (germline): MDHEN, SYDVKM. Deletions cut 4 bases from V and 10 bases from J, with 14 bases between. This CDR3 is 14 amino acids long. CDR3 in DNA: TGTGCCAGCAGTTGGACGGGAGCAGGGTCACCCCTCCACTTT. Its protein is CASSWTGAGSPLHF.

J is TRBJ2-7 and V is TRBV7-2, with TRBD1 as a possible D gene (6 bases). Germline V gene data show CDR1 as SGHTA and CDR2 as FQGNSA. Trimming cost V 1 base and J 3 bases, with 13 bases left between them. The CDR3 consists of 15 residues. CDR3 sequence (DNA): TGTGCCAGCAGCTTAGTGGCAGGGGAAGGCTACGAGCAGTACTTC. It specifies CASSLVAGEGYEQYF.

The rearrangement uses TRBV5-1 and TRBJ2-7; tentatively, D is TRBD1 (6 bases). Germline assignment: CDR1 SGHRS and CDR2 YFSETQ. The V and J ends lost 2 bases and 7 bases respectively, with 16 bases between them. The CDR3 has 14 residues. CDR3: CASSLSDRAGEQYF. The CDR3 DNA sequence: TGCGCCAGCAGCTTATCGGACAGAGCCGGGGAGCAGTACTTC.

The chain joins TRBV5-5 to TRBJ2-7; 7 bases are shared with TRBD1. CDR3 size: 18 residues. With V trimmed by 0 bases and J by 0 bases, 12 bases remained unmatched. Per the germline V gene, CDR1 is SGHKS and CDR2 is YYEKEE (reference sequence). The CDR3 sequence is CASSLEAPRQGLSYEQYF. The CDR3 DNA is TGTGCCAGCAGCTTGGAAGCTCCCCGACAGGGCCTCTCCTACGAGCAGTACTTC.

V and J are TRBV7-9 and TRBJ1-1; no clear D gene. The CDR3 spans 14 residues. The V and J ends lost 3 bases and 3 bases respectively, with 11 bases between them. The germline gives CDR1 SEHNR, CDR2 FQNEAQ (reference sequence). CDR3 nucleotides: TGTGCCAGCAGCTTTGAGGGTTTCGACACTGAAGCTTTCTTT. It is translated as CASSFEGFDTEAFF.

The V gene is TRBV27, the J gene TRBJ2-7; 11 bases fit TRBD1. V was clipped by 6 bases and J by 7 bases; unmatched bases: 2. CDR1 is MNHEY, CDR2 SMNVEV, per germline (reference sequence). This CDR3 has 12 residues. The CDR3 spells CASRDRGREQYF. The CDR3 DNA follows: TGTGCCAGCAGGGACAGGGGGCGAGAGCAGTACTTC.

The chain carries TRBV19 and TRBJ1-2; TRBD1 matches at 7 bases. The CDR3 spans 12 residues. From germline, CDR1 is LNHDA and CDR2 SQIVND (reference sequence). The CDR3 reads CATWEGGDGYTF. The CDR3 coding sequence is TGTGCAACCTGGGAAGGGGGCGATGGCTACACCTTC.

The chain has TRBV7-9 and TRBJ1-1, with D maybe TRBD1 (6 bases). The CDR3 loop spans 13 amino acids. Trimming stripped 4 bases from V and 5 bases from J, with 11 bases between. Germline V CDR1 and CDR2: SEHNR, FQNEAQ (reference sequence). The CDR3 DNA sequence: TGTGCCAGCAGCTATGGGACAACGACTGAAGCTTTCTTT. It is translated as CASSYGTTTEAFF.

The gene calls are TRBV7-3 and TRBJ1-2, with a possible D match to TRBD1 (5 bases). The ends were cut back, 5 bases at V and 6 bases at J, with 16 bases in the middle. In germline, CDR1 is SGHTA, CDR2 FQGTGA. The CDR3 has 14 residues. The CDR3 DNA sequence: TGTGCCAGCAGCCCCACCGGGGGGGAGGATGGCTACACCTTC. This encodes CASSPTGGEDGYTF.

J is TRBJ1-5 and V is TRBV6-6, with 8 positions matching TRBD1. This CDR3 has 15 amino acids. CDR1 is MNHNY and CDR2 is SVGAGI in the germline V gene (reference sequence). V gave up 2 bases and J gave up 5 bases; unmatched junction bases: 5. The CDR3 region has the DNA TGTGCCAGCAGTTACCGGACAGGGTTTGATCAGCCCCAGCATTTT. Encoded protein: CASSYRTGFDQPQHF.

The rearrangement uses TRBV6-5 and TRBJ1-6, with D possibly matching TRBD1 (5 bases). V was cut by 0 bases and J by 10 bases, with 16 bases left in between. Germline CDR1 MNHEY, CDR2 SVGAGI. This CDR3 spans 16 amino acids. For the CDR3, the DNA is TGTGCCAGCAGTTACTCTTTCTCGGGGGGACGCTCACCCCTCCACTTT. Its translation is CASSYSFSGGRSPLHF.

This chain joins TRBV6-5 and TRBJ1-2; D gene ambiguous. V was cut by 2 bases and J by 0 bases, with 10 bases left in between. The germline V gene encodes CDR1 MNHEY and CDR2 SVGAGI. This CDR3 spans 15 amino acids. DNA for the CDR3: TGTGCCAGCAGTTACGGAGGTTTCCCTAACTATGGCTACACCTTC. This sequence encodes CASSYGGFPNYGYTF.

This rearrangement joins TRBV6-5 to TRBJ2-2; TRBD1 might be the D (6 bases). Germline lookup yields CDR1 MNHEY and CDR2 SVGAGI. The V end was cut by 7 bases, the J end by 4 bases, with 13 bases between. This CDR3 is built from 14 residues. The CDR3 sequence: CASIPGDLTGELFF. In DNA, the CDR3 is TGTGCCAGCATACCAGGGGATCTCACCGGGGAGCTGTTTTTT.

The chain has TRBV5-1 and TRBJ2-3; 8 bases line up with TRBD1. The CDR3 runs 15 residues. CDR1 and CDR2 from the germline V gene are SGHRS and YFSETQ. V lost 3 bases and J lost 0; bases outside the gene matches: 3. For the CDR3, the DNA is TGCGCCAGCAGCTCAGGGGGCCCTAGCACAGATACGCAGTATTTT. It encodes CASSSGGPSTDTQYF.

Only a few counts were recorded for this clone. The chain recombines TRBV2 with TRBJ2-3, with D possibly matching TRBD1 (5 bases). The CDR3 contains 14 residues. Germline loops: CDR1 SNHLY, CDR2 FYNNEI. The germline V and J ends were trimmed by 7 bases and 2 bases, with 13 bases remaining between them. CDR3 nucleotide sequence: TGTGCCAGCAAAGGACAAATACACACAGATACGCAGTATTTT. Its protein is CASKGQIHTDTQYF. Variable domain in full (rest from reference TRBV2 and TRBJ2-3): EPEVTQTPSHQVTQMGQEVILRCVPISNHLYFYWYRQILGQKVEFLVSFYNNEISEKSEIFDDQFSVERPDGSNFTLKIRSTKLEDSAMYFCASKGQIHTDTQYFGPGTRLTVL.

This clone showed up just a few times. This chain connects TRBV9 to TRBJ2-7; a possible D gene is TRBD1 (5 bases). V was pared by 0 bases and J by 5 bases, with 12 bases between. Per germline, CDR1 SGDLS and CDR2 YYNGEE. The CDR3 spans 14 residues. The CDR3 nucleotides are TGTGCCAGCAGCGTAGAAGGGGCTGGCGACGAGCAGTACTTC. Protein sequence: CASSVEGAGDEQYF.

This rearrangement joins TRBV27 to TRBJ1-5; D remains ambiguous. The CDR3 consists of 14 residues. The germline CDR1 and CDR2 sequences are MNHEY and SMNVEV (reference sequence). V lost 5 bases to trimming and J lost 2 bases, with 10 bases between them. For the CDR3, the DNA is TGTGCCAGCAGTATCAGGATAGGCAATCAGCCCCAGCATTTT. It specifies CASSIRIGNQPQHF.

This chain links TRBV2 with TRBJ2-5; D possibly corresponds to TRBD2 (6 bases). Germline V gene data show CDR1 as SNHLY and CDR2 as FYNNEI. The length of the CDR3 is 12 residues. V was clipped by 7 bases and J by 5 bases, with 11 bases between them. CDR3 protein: CASIGAGETQYF. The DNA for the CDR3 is TGTGCCAGCATCGGGGCGGGGGAGACCCAGTACTTC. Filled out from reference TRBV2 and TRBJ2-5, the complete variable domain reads EPEVTQTPSHQVTQMGQEVILRCVPISNHLYFYWYRQILGQKVEFLVSFYNNEISEKSEIFDDQFSVERPDGSNFTLKIRSTKLEDSAMYFCASIGAGETQYFGPGTRLLVL.

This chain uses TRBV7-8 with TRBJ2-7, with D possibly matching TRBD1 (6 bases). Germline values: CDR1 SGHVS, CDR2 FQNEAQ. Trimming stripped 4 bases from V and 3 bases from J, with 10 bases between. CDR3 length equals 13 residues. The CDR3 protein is CASSYGQNYEQYF. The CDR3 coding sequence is TGTGCCAGCAGCTACGGACAGAACTACGAGCAGTACTTC.

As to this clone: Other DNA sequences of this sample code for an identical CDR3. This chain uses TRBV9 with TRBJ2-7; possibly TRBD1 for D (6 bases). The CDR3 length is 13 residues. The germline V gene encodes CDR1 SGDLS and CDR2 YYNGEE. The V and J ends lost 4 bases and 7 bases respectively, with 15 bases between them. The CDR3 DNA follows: TGTGCCAGCAGCCCAGACAGGTCTGGGGAGCAGTACTTC. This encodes CASSPDRSGEQYF.